The clone carrying this T cell receptor beta chain showed up many times. Antigen specificity is unknown. The data were obtained in a study of OX40 agonist ivuxolimab in advanced cancers. Study overall: An anti-OX40 (CD134) antibody with agonistic activity, ivuxolimab, was administered to patients.

This CDR3 region has 17 residues. V was trimmed by 5 bases and J by 2 bases, leaving 18 bases between them. Germline-derived CDR1 and CDR2 are SGHAT and FQNNGV. TCRdb's table, derived via immunoSEQ multiplex PCR, lists solely in-frame clones and lacks some. This sample yields about 82,000 clones, of which less than 85% are seen a single time; around 0.88% belongs to the top ten. Study conclusions and caveats: Relative to CD4+, CD8+ T cells held more expanded clones on average. Clonal expansion was among the lowest in partial responders at 0.1-3.0 mg/kg, especially CD8+.

This clonotype was obtained from an adult with an advanced solid tumor such as melanoma, head and neck, liver or kidney cancer. This material consisted of CD4+ or CD8+ T cells sorted from blood, taken in a trial of the OX40 agonist ivuxolimab. The rearrangement joins TRBV11-2 to TRBJ2-2; TRBD2 is a possible D gene (5 bases). The CDR3 spells CASSAKLREDNTGELFF. The CDR3 DNA sequence: TGTGCCAGCAGCGCCAAACTCCGGGAAGACAACACCGGGGAGCTGTTTTTT.